This passage covers 28 T cell receptor beta chains from one sample sequenced in a study of blood T cell repertoires in COVID-19. The protocol was immunoSEQ multiplex PCR, while the TCRdb copy is restricted to in-frame clones and leaves out a portion. The sample comprises about 100,000 clones, more than 80% of which are singletons, and around 5.2% rests with the top ten. Sequences were obtained from peripheral blood. Source of these receptors: a man older than 75 with COVID-19, enrolled during active disease.

The rearrangement links TRBV28 to TRBJ1-5; tentatively, D is TRBD1 (6 bases). The V gene lost 3 bases and the J gene lost 2 bases, with 17 bases spanning the gap. This CDR3 comprises 17 residues. Germline CDR1 reads MDHEN; CDR2 reads SYDVKM. CDR3 DNA: TGTGCCAGCAGTTTCCCCCGAACAGGGATGGGCAATCAGCCCCAGCATTTT. It encodes CASSFPRTGMGNQPQHF.

The chain is built from TRBV4-3 and TRBJ2-2, with 10 positions matching TRBD1. This CDR3 has 16 residues. Germline CDR1 and CDR2: LGHNA and YSLEER. The trim removed 1 base at V and 5 bases at J, leaving 4 bases unmatched. CDR3 region: CASSQGDRGPTGELFF. DNA for the CDR3: TGCGCCAGCAGCCAAGGCGACAGGGGGCCTACCGGGGAGCTGTTTTTT.

The chain couples TRBV3-1 (or the pseudogene TRBV3-2) to TRBJ2-7; D is unresolved. Germline V gene data show CDR1 as LGHDT and CDR2 as YNNKEL (reference sequence). The ends were cut back, 0 bases at V and 2 bases at J, with 11 bases in the middle. The CDR3 has 15 amino acids. CDR3 nucleotide sequence: TGTGCCAGCAGCCAAGATAACGGTTCTCCCTACGAGCAGTACTTC. Translation: CASSQDNGSPYEQYF.

The V gene is TRBV18, the J gene TRBJ1-3; TRBD1 is a possible D gene (6 bases). The CDR3 loop spans 17 amino acids. Deletions cut 2 bases from V and 2 bases from J, with 16 bases between. Per the germline V gene, CDR1 is KGHSH and CDR2 is LQKENI. The CDR3 nucleotides read TGTGCCAGCTCACCAATAACACGCAGGGGAACTGGAAACACCATATATTTT. The encoded protein is CASSPITRRGTGNTIYF.

This clone was detected once. The chain combines TRBV20-1 with TRBJ2-5; 7 bases align to TRBD2. Germline CDR1 reads DFQATT; CDR2 reads SNEGSKA (reference sequence). This CDR3 region has 11 residues. V lost 5 bases to trimming and J lost 9 bases; unmatched junction nucleotides: 6. The CDR3 nucleotides are TGCAGTGCTCCTAGCGGAACGGCCCAGTACTTC. It translates to CSAPSGTAQYF.

This clone was seen a handful of times. This chain joins TRBV13 and TRBJ2-5; 9 bases align to TRBD2. Germline trimming cut 4 bases from V and 2 bases from J; bases unmatched to any gene: 5. Germline V gene lookup returns CDR1 PRHDT and CDR2 FYEKMQ (reference sequence). This CDR3 spans 15 amino acids. In DNA, the CDR3 is TGTGCCAGCAGCTCGGGACTAGCCAATCAAGAGACCCAGTACTTC. Translation: CASSSGLANQETQYF.

This chain uses TRBV6-6 with TRBJ2-3; 13 positions agree with TRBD2. CDR1 and CDR2 (germline): MNHNY, SVGAGI (reference sequence). J gave up 4 bases and V 5 bases, and 9 bases lay outside the gene matches. There are 17 residues in the CDR3. CDR3 nucleotides: TGTGCCAGCAGTCCTCGAGGACTAGCGGGAGTTGCAGATACGCAGTATTTT. Its translation is CASSPRGLAGVADTQYF.

Concerning this clone: Mismatch with germline at one junction end may stem from a read error. The chain carries TRBV6-1 and TRBJ1-5, with D unresolved. The CDR3 sequence is 13 residues long. CDR1 is MNHNS, CDR2 SASEGT, per germline. The CDR3 sequence is CASSEVVGEPQHF. The CDR3 DNA follows: TGTGCCAGCAGCGAAGTGGTAGGAGAGCCCCAGCATTTT.

CDR3 DNA sequence: TGTGCCAGCAGGGGGACAGGGCTTGAAAAACTGTTTTTT. Its protein product is CASRGTGLEKLFF. This chain uses TRBV6-6 with TRBJ1-4; TRBD1 aligns across 9 bases. V lost 6 bases, J lost 7 bases, and 3 bases stayed unmatched. The germline CDR1 and CDR2 sequences are MNHNY and SVGAGI (reference sequence). The CDR3 spans 13 residues.

This rearrangement joins TRBV6-1 to TRBJ2-1; perhaps TRBD2 as D (6 bases). Germline V gene data show CDR1 as MNHNS and CDR2 as SASEGT. This CDR3 has 14 amino acids. With 2 bases removed from V and 5 bases from J, the gap between germline ends came to 10 bases. CDR3 in amino acids: CASSERDFNNEQFF. The DNA for the CDR3 is TGTGCCAGCAGTGAAAGGGACTTCAACAATGAGCAGTTCTTC.

This clone came up once. This chain uses TRBV10-3 with TRBJ2-5; D call uncertain. From germline, CDR1 is ENHRY and CDR2 SYGVKD. The V gene lost 2 bases and the J gene lost 5 bases, with 9 bases spanning the gap. The CDR3 sequence is 13 residues long. CDR3 sequence reads: CAISESPPETQYF. The CDR3 DNA reads as TGTGCCATCAGTGAGAGCCCGCCGGAGACCCAGTACTTC.

The V and J genes are TRBV7-8 and TRBJ2-1, with 9 positions matching TRBD1. V trimming: 5 bases; J trimming: 4 bases; junction bases outside the gene matches: 6. Germline CDR1 and CDR2: SGHVS and FQNEAQ. This CDR3 is 15 amino acids long. DNA of the CDR3: TGTGCCAGCAGCCGACTACAGGGGGCGTACAATGAGCAGTTCTTC. This gives the protein CASSRLQGAYNEQFF.

The CDR3 bases are TGTGCCAGCAGCCGAGGGACAGGCAAGACCGGGGAGCTGTTTTTT. Its protein is CASSRGTGKTGELFF. The V call is TRBV3-1 (or the pseudogene TRBV3-2), the J call TRBJ2-2, with 8 bases matching TRBD1. Germline V CDR1 and CDR2: LGHDT, YNNKEL (reference sequence). The CDR3 contains 15 residues. The trim removed 4 bases at V and 5 bases at J, leaving 6 bases unmatched.

This chain connects TRBV7-2 to TRBJ2-5, with 9 bases matching TRBD1. Germline trimming cut 2 bases from V and 5 bases from J; bases unmatched to any gene: 6. From germline, CDR1 is SGHTA and CDR2 FQGNSA. The CDR3 runs to 15 residues. The CDR3 DNA sequence: TGTGCCAGCAGCTTATACAGGGGGCAGGGGGAGACCCAGTACTTC. It specifies CASSLYRGQGETQYF.

The chain links TRBV11-2 to TRBJ2-3; D possibly corresponds to TRBD2 (6 bases). The CDR3 covers 16 residues. Germline CDR1 SGHAT, CDR2 FQNNGV. The V end was cut by 0 bases, the J end by 6 bases, with 16 bases between. In DNA, the CDR3 is TGTGCCAGCAGCTTAGAGTTGACTAGTCGGCCGGATACGCAGTATTTT. Its translation: CASSLELTSRPDTQYF.

The chain carries TRBV15 and TRBJ1-2; the D is unclear. V was cut by 0 bases and J by 10 bases, with 9 bases left in between. CDR3 size: 12 residues. Germline CDR1 LNHNV, CDR2 YYDKDF (reference sequence). This CDR3 reads CATSRDQVDYTF. The CDR3, as DNA: TGTGCCACCAGCAGAGATCAGGTAGACTACACCTTC.

The chain joins TRBV29-1 to TRBJ2-3, with 8 bases matching TRBD2. The CDR3 spans 15 residues. Trimming removed 7 bases from V and 2 bases from J; junction bases left unmatched: 11. Germline CDR1 SQVTM, CDR2 ANQGSEA. The CDR3 coding sequence is TGCAGCGCCCTCTGGGCTAGCGGGTACACAGATACGCAGTATTTT. This encodes CSALWASGYTDTQYF.

The chain has TRBV3-1 (or the pseudogene TRBV3-2) and TRBJ1-1, with D unclear. The CDR3 sequence is 13 residues long. Trimming left V 4 bases short and J 1 base short, with 7 bases between. Looked up from germline, CDR1 is LGHDT and CDR2 is YNNKEL (reference sequence). The CDR3 DNA is TGTGCCAGCAGCCGAGGGCAGAACACTGAAGCTTTCTTT. This codes for CASSRGQNTEAFF.

The gene calls are TRBV6-2 or TRBV6-3 and TRBJ1-1; the D gene is possibly TRBD1 (6 bases). V lost 0 bases and J lost 4, with 6 bases in between. The CDR3 consists of 13 residues. Germline V CDR1 and CDR2: MNHEY, SVGEGT. The CDR3 DNA follows: TGTGCCAGCAGTTACTCGGGGGCCACTGAAGCTTTCTTT. It encodes CASSYSGATEAFF.

The genes are TRBV5-6 and TRBJ2-7; TRBD2 matches at 9 bases. V was pared by 4 bases and J by 0 bases, with 11 bases of the junction left unmatched. Looked up from germline, CDR1 is SGHDT and CDR2 is YYEEEE. The CDR3 runs to 17 residues. The CDR3 is CASSNRLSGSLSYEQYF. CDR3 nucleotides: TGTGCCAGCAGCAACCGTCTTAGCGGGAGCCTCTCCTACGAGCAGTACTTC.

The chain combines TRBV11-2 with TRBJ2-2; perhaps TRBD1 as D (6 bases). The CDR3 has 15 residues. Trimming took 1 base from V and 3 from J, leaving 9 bases between them. Germline CDR1 is SGHAT and CDR2 is FQNNGV. This chain's CDR3 is CASSLGGQYTGELFF. DNA for the CDR3: TGTGCCAGCAGCTTAGGGGGGCAGTACACCGGGGAGCTGTTTTTT.

V usage is TRBV19 and J usage is TRBJ1-2; D is perhaps TRBD1 (6 bases). The V gene lost 1 base and the J gene lost 0 bases, with 9 bases spanning the gap. CDR1 is LNHDA and CDR2 is SQIVND in the germline V gene (reference sequence). The CDR3 runs 15 residues. The CDR3, as DNA: TGTGCCAGTAGTATAGGGACAGTGTCTAACTATGGCTACACCTTC. Translation gives CASSIGTVSNYGYTF.

V and J are TRBV6-5 and TRBJ2-5; 9 nucleotides align to TRBD1. Germline-derived CDR1 and CDR2 are MNHEY and SVGAGI. This CDR3 has 16 amino acids. The ends lost 2 bases at V and 1 base at J; junction bases unmatched: 5. Here the CDR3 reads CASSYPSTGGQETQYF. CDR3 coding DNA: TGTGCCAGCAGTTACCCATCGACAGGGGGCCAAGAGACCCAGTACTTC.

The chain recombines TRBV28 with TRBJ1-4, with 7 nucleotides matching TRBD1. This CDR3 is built from 17 residues. V lost 2 bases to trimming and J lost 1 base; unmatched junction nucleotides: 7. Germline lookup yields CDR1 MDHEN and CDR2 SYDVKM. The CDR3 protein is CASSLHRGHRTNEKLFF. CDR3 nucleotide sequence: TGTGCCAGCAGTTTACACAGGGGCCACAGAACTAATGAAAAACTGTTTTTT.

This rearrangement joins TRBV11-2 to TRBJ2-6, with 12 bases aligning to TRBD1. CDR1 and CDR2 from the germline V gene are SGHAT and FQNNGV. The junction had 8 bases not matched to a gene; V was cut back by 5 bases and J by 3 bases. The CDR3 extends over 18 amino acids. This CDR3 is CASSKPGTGGFGANVLTF. The CDR3 nucleotides are TGTGCCAGCAGCAAGCCCGGGACAGGGGGCTTTGGGGCCAACGTCCTGACTTTC. Looking up the rest from reference TRBV11-2 and TRBJ2-6 gives the full variable domain: EAGVAQSPRYKIIEKRQSVAFWCNPISGHATLYWYQQILGQGPKLLIQFQNNGVVDDSQLPKDRFSAERLKGVDSTLKIQPAKLEDSAVYLCASSKPGTGGFGANVLTFGAGSRLTVL.

This clone has just a few counts. V is TRBV7-9 and J is TRBJ2-1; 10 positions match TRBD2. Germline V CDR1 and CDR2: SEHNR, FQNEAQ (reference sequence). The junction had 6 bases not matched to a gene; V was cut back by 3 bases and J by 7 bases. The CDR3 consists of 15 residues. CDR3 loop: CASSFQREGLNEQFF. Here the CDR3 DNA reads TGTGCCAGCAGCTTTCAGCGGGAGGGTCTAAATGAGCAGTTCTTC.

The chain has TRBV14 and TRBJ1-3; maybe TRBD1 (6 bases). The CDR3 length is 18 residues. The V gene's germline CDR1 is SGHDN and CDR2 FVKESK. The V end was cut by 2 bases, the J end by 0 bases, with 17 bases between. For the CDR3, the DNA is TGTGCCAGCAGCCAAATTCCCGGGACACTTCTCTCTGGAAACACCATATATTTT. Its protein is CASSQIPGTLLSGNTIYF.

DNA of the CDR3: TGTGCCAGCAGCCATAGGGACAGGGTTGGGAATGAGCAGTTCTTC. Translated: CASSHRDRVGNEQFF. The chain couples TRBV7-2 to TRBJ2-1; 9 bases are shared with TRBD1. V lost 5 bases to trimming and J lost 7 bases; unmatched junction nucleotides: 9. CDR1 SGHTA and CDR2 FQGNSA come from the germline V gene. CDR3 length equals 15 residues.